These 12 T cell receptor beta chains were all obtained from the same sample, sequenced in a study of blood T cell repertoires in COVID-19. The assay was immunoSEQ multiplex PCR, and TCRdb's table has in-frame clones only and misses some. The table lists around 40,000 clones, roughly 90% of them singletons. The sample comprised peripheral blood. These receptors originate from a man aged 50-60 years with active COVID-19.

CDR3 amino acids: CASSPGWGHEQYF. The CDR3 DNA sequence: TGTGCCAGCAGTCCCGGATGGGGGCACGAGCAGTACTTC. The chain employs TRBV28 and TRBJ2-7, with D perhaps matching TRBD1 (6 bases). This CDR3 contains 13 residues. The ends were cut back, 5 bases at V and 5 bases at J, with 13 bases in the middle. Germline CDR1 is MDHEN and CDR2 is SYDVKM.

This clone was seen a single time. The chain is built from TRBV5-1 and TRBJ2-7, with a tentative D call TRBD2 (7 bases). CDR1 SGHRS and CDR2 YFSETQ come from the germline V gene. The CDR3 has 15 residues. V was clipped by 1 base and J by 7 bases, with 18 bases between them. CDR3 sequence: CASSLLGGGPREQYF. As DNA, the CDR3 is TGCGCCAGCAGCTTGCTAGGGGGAGGGCCACGTGAGCAGTACTTC.

The chain uses TRBV9 and TRBJ2-1, with TRBD1 matching 7 bases. After removal of 5 bases from V and 8 bases from J, the junction contained 10 bases not matched to a gene. This CDR3 is built from 14 residues. The germline V gene has CDR1 SGDLS and CDR2 YYNGEE. The CDR3, as DNA: TGTGCCAGCAGTCACAATAGGGGGCGGGATGAGCAGTTCTTC. It is translated as CASSHNRGRDEQFF.

The rearrangement links TRBV7-2 to TRBJ2-7, with D perhaps matching TRBD2 (5 bases). The germline V gene encodes CDR1 SGHTA and CDR2 FQGNSA. This CDR3 has 13 residues. V shed 5 bases and J shed 0 bases, with 8 bases lying between them. CDR3 DNA sequence: TGTGCCAGCAGCCCTGGACTCTCCTACGAGCAGTACTTC. Translation gives CASSPGLSYEQYF.

The chain couples TRBV14 to TRBJ2-3; 8 bases align to TRBD2. CDR3 size: 17 residues. Germline trimming cut 0 bases from V and 3 bases from J; bases unmatched to any gene: 8. Germline-derived CDR1 and CDR2 are SGHDN and FVKESK. CDR3 loop: CASSQDPPGGRTDTQYF. The CDR3 bases are TGTGCCAGCAGCCAAGATCCACCGGGAGGGAGGACAGATACGCAGTATTTT.

CDR3 bases: TGTGCCAGCAGCTTAGGAGGGGGCTCCCGGCGAGGAGAGCAGTTCTTC. It specifies CASSLGGGSRRGEQFF. This rearrangement joins TRBV7-2 to TRBJ2-1, with TRBD1 matching over 7 bases. J gave up 10 bases and V 1 base, and 13 bases lay outside the gene matches. Germline V gives CDR1 SGHTA, CDR2 FQGNSA. This CDR3 region has 16 residues.

The table lists this clone with a count of one. This sequence joins TRBV30 and TRBJ1-4, with a possible D match to TRBD1 (5 bases). CDR3 length: 14 residues. Germline V gene lookup returns CDR1 GTSNPN and CDR2 SVGIG (reference sequence). V shed 2 bases and J shed 5 bases, with 12 bases lying between them. As DNA, the CDR3 is TGTGCCTGGAGTCTAACCGGGGGGAATGAAAAACTGTTTTTT. It translates to CAWSLTGGNEKLFF.

The chain combines TRBV11-2 with TRBJ2-7, with 8 bases that match TRBD1. Trimming at V came to 6 bases and at J to 2 bases, leaving 6 bases not matched to a gene. Germline V CDR1 and CDR2: SGHAT, FQNNGV. CDR3 size: 14 residues. This chain's CDR3 is CASSLGQGPYEQYF. In DNA, the CDR3 is TGTGCCAGCAGTCTAGGACAGGGCCCCTACGAGCAGTACTTC.

The gene calls are TRBV7-9 and TRBJ2-1, with TRBD2 matching over 7 bases. Germline trimming cut 4 bases from V and 4 bases from J; bases unmatched to any gene: 7. CDR1 and CDR2 (germline): SEHNR, FQNEAQ (reference sequence). The CDR3 loop spans 15 amino acids. In nucleotides, the CDR3 is TGTGCCAGCAGCTCCCCTGGGGAGGGATACAATGAGCAGTTCTTC. This encodes CASSSPGEGYNEQFF.

The chain carries TRBV28 and TRBJ2-5; D perhaps matches TRBD1 (6 bases). Germline V gives CDR1 MDHEN, CDR2 SYDVKM. The CDR3 runs to 16 residues. V shed 2 bases and J shed 5 bases, with 18 bases lying between them. CDR3 residues: CASSLRKGVKWETQYF. The DNA of the CDR3 is TGTGCCAGCAGTTTAAGGAAGGGGGTGAAGTGGGAGACCCAGTACTTC.

The chain is built from TRBV28 and TRBJ2-1; D gene uncertain. The CDR3 contains 13 residues. V lost 6 bases, J lost 3 bases, and 9 bases lay in between. Looked up from germline, CDR1 is MDHEN and CDR2 is SYDVKM. CDR3 sequence: CASSPPGYNEQFF. The CDR3, as DNA: TGTGCCAGCAGCCCCCCCGGCTACAATGAGCAGTTCTTC. Based on the CDR3 plus reference TRBV28 and TRBJ2-1, the full variable domain is DVKVTQSSRYLVKRTGEKVFLECVQDMDHENMFWYRQDPGLGLRLIYFSYDVKMKEKGDIPEGYSVSREKKERFSLILESASTNQTSMYLCASSPPGYNEQFFGPGTRLTVL.

The chain has TRBV28 and TRBJ1-5; TRBD1 is a possible D gene (5 bases). Germline V lookup: CDR1 MDHEN, CDR2 SYDVKM. The CDR3 extends over 14 amino acids. V was clipped by 6 bases and J by 1 base, with 10 bases between them. The CDR3 nucleotides read TGTGCCAGCAGAGCAGACAGCAGCAATCAGCCCCAGCATTTT. Translation gives CASRADSSNQPQHF.